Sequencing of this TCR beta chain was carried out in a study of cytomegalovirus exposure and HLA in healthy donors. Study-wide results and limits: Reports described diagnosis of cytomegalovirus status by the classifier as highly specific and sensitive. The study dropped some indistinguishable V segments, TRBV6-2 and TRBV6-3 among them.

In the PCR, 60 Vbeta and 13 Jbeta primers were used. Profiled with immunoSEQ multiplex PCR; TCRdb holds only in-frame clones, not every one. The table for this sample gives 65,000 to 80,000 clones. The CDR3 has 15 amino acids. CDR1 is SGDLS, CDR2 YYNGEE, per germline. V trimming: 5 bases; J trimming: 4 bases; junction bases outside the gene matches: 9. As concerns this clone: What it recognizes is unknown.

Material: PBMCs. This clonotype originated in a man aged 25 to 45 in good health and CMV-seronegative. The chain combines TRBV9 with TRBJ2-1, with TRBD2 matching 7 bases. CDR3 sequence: CASRYPGGNYNEQFF. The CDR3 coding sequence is TGTGCCAGCAGGTACCCCGGGGGGAATTACAATGAGCAGTTCTTC.